Sequencing of this T cell receptor (beta chain) was carried out in a study of cytomegalovirus exposure and HLA in healthy donors. Broader study findings: As a later analysis showed, a missense DCLRE1C variant was linked to trimming of TCR beta V- and J-genes. In a later analysis, DRB1 alleles had the most associated TCRs; HLA-C alleles the fewest. The study put 150 to 200 TCR beta chains on its list as cytomegalovirus-associated.

PCR used 60 Vbeta primers and 13 Jbeta primers. Profiled with immunoSEQ multiplex PCR; TCRdb holds only in-frame clones, not every one. The sample features some 160,000 clones, with approximately 2.3% in its top ten. On this clone itself: Its antigen remains unidentified. Other DNA sequences in this sample translate to the same CDR3.

Looked up from germline, CDR1 is LNHNV and CDR2 is YYDKDF (reference sequence). Unmatched junction bases numbered 1, after V lost 3 bases and J lost 2 bases. This CDR3 has 14 residues. This clonotype was sampled from a young man in good health and CMV-seronegative. Sequenced: PBMCs. V usage is TRBV15 and J usage is TRBJ1-1, with 9 nucleotides matching TRBD1. DNA for the CDR3: TGTGCCACCAGCAGGGACAGGGGAAACACTGAAGCTTTCTTT. Translated: CATSRDRGNTEAFF. Combining the CDR3 with reference TRBV15 and TRBJ1-1 gives the whole variable domain DAMVIQNPRYQVTQFGKPVTLSCSQTLNHNVMYWYQQKSSQAPKLLFHYYDKDFNNEADTPDNFQSRRPNTSFCFLDIRSPGLGDTAMYLCATSRDRGNTEAFFGQGTRLTVV.